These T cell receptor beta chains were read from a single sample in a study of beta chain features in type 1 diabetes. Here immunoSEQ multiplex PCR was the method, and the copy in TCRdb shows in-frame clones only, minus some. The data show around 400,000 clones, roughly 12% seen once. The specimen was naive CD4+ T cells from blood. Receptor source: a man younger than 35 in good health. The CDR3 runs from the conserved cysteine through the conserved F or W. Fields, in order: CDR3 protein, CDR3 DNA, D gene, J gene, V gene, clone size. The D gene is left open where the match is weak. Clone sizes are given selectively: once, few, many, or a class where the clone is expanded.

CDR3: CASSRRRGPGTYEQYF
DNA: TGTGCCAGCAGCCGCCGCAGGGGGCCGGGGACCTACGAGCAGTACTTC
D: TRBD1
J: TRBJ2-7
V: TRBV7-9
size: few

CDR3: CATTAWGLAGSDEQFF
DNA: TGTGCCACCACCGCATGGGGACTAGCGGGTTCGGATGAGCAGTTCTTC
D: TRBD2
J: TRBJ2-1
V: TRBV15
size: -

CDR3: CASSPTAYEQYF
DNA: TGTGCCAGCTCACCGACTGCCTACGAGCAGTACTTC
D: -
J: TRBJ2-7
V: TRBV18
size: -

CDR3: CASGSNPQGRRGEQYF
DNA: TGTGCCAGCGGTTCGAACCCCCAGGGGAGACGGGGCGAGCAGTACTTC
D: -
J: TRBJ2-7
V: TRBV11-2
size: few

CDR3: CASSLEVNTEAFF
DNA: TGTGCCAGCAGCTTGGAGGTGAACACTGAAGCTTTCTTT
D: -
J: TRBJ1-1
V: TRBV7-9
size: few

CDR3: CASSLGTTGVGDGYTF
DNA: TGTGCCAGCAGCTTAGGCACCACAGGGGTTGGCGATGGCTACACCTTC
D: TRBD1
J: TRBJ1-2
V: TRBV7-9
size: few

CDR3: CASSLGRDNEQFF
DNA: TGTGCCAGCAGCTTAGGGCGCGACAATGAGCAGTTCTTC
D: -
J: TRBJ2-1
V: TRBV7-3
size: -

CDR3: CASSWTSGSVTGELFF
DNA: TGCGCCAGCAGCTGGACTAGCGGGAGTGTCACCGGGGAGCTGTTTTTT
D: TRBD2
J: TRBJ2-2
V: TRBV5-1
size: -

CDR3: CASSLGRGGTGELFF
DNA: TGTGCCAGCAGTTTAGGCCGCGGGGGCACCGGGGAGCTGTTTTTT
D: TRBD2
J: TRBJ2-2
V: TRBV28
size: few

CDR3: CASSLTEPGAFF
DNA: TGTGCCAGCAGCTTGACAGAACCGGGTGCTTTCTTT
D: -
J: TRBJ1-1
V: TRBV7-9
size: few

CDR3: CASSHPPGQGGTGELFF
DNA: TGCGCCAGCAGCCACCCCCCGGGACAGGGGGGCACCGGGGAGCTGTTTTTT
D: TRBD1
J: TRBJ2-2
V: TRBV4-1
size: -

CDR3: CASTLGGQGHNEQFF
DNA: TGTGCCAGCACCCTGGGGGGACAGGGACACAATGAGCAGTTCTTC
D: TRBD1
J: TRBJ2-1
V: TRBV27
size: few

CDR3: CASSLLAGGGNEQFF
DNA: TGCGCCAGCAGCTTGCTAGCGGGGGGGGGTAATGAGCAGTTCTTC
D: TRBD2
J: TRBJ2-1
V: TRBV5-1
size: -

CDR3: CASSLGQGPTYGYTF
DNA: TGTGCCAGCAGCTTAGGCCAGGGCCCAACCTATGGCTACACCTTC
D: -
J: TRBJ1-2
V: TRBV7-2
size: few

CDR3: CASSGGQGHQPQHF
DNA: TGTGCCAGCAGTGGAGGACAGGGACATCAGCCCCAGCATTTT
D: TRBD1
J: TRBJ1-5
V: TRBV2
size: few

CDR3: CAWSNRDEQFF
DNA: TGTGCCTGGAGTAACAGGGATGAGCAGTTCTTC
D: -
J: TRBJ2-1
V: TRBV30
size: -

CDR3: CASSLDPGERRYTF
DNA: TGTGCCAGCAGCTTAGATCCAGGGGAAAGGCGCTACACCTTC
D: -
J: TRBJ1-2
V: TRBV11-2
size: few

CDR3: CSARDPGGYTF
DNA: TGCAGTGCTAGAGATCCCGGGGGCTACACCTTC
D: -
J: TRBJ1-2
V: TRBV20-1
size: few